Following are 9 T cell receptor beta chains from one sample sequenced in a study of T-cell reconstitution after alpha-beta-depleted transplantation in children. Unique molecular identifiers featured in how the TCRbeta library was prepared. A single record per CDR3 protein comes from TCRdb applying MiXCR to the PCR reads. The table shows fewer than 700,000 distinct CDR3 sequences, with 20% to 25% occurring only once. The sample consisted of PBMCs, mostly from graft donor cells, taken 360 days after TCRalphabeta/CD19-depleted stem cell transplant. Every receptor here comes from a boy under two years old who had a stem cell transplant for acute myeloid leukemia, so the T cells may come from the graft donor.

This clonotype was seen a handful of times. V usage is TRBV20-1 and J usage is TRBJ2-5, with D unresolved. The CDR3 loop spans 14 amino acids. V was shortened by 6 bases and J by 5 bases, with 19 bases between the two germline ends. Germline-derived CDR1 and CDR2 are DFQATT and SNEGSKA (reference sequence). The chain's CDR3 is CSARKWNYGETQYF. The CDR3 DNA follows: TGCAGTGCCAGAAAGTGGAACTACGGGGAGACCCAGTACTTC.

There are many counts of this clonotype. The chain is built from TRBV7-2 and TRBJ2-1; D is unresolved. The CDR3 length is 12 residues. Trimming stripped 4 bases from V and 8 bases from J, with 9 bases between. Per the germline V gene, CDR1 is SGHTA and CDR2 is FQGNSA. Written as DNA, the CDR3 is TGTGCCAGCAGCTCCCGGTGGCATGAGCAGTTCTTC. Residues: CASSSRWHEQFF.

This clonotype appeared many times. The CDR3 coding sequence is TGCAGCGTGGCCCCGGGAACGGGCGAGCAGTACTTC. Encoded protein: CSVAPGTGEQYF. V gene TRBV29-1 combines with J gene TRBJ2-7; tentative D call: TRBD2 (5 bases). CDR1 SQVTM and CDR2 ANQGSEA come from the germline V gene. V was cut by 6 bases and J by 6 bases, with 15 bases left in between. This CDR3 is 12 amino acids long.

This clonotype was detected ten times or more. The rearrangement links TRBV29-1 to TRBJ2-1; 7 bases line up with TRBD1. V shed 3 bases and J 7 bases; nucleotides not matched to a gene: 3. Germline V CDR1 and CDR2: SQVTM, ANQGSEA. The CDR3 contains 12 residues. In DNA form, the CDR3 reads TGCAGCGTTGACGGACAGGCAAATGAGCAGTTCTTC. Protein product: CSVDGQANEQFF.

This clonotype occurred a few times. The chain couples TRBV5-1 to TRBJ2-2; D is undetermined. Germline values: CDR1 SGHRS, CDR2 YFSETQ. Deletions cut 4 bases from V and 4 bases from J, with 11 bases between. This CDR3 is built from 14 residues. CDR3 sequence reads: CASSPRTVTGELFF. The CDR3 DNA is TGCGCCAGCAGCCCTCGGACGGTCACCGGGGAGCTGTTTTTT.

The sample holds many counts of this clonotype. This chain links TRBV27 with TRBJ1-5, with no clear D. V was cut by 2 bases and J by 2 bases, with 7 bases left in between. Germline CDR1 reads MNHEY; CDR2 reads SMNVEV (reference sequence). The CDR3 has 14 amino acids. This chain's CDR3 is CASSLKRGNQPQHF. CDR3 nucleotide sequence: TGTGCCAGCAGTTTAAAGAGGGGCAATCAGCCCCAGCATTTT.

The chain employs TRBV4-1 and TRBJ2-5; the D call may be TRBD1 or TRBD2 (5 bases each). Germline values: CDR1 MGHRA, CDR2 YSYEKL. This CDR3 has 14 amino acids. The germline V and J ends were trimmed by 1 base and 3 bases, with 9 bases remaining between them. The DNA for the CDR3 is TGCGCCAGCAGCCAAGTCGGGGCCGAAGAGACCCAGTACTTC. It translates to CASSQVGAEETQYF.

Ten or more counts support this clonotype. The rearrangement joins TRBV3-1 to TRBJ2-1; D might be TRBD2 (5 bases). Germline V lookup: CDR1 LGHDT, CDR2 YNNKEL (reference sequence). This CDR3 has 15 residues. Deletions cut 2 bases from V and 3 bases from J, with 11 bases between. DNA for the CDR3: TGTGCCAGCAGCCAATGGCGGGTTATCTACAATGAGCAGTTCTTC. Amino acid sequence: CASSQWRVIYNEQFF.

The chain couples TRBV24-1 to TRBJ2-1, with D possibly matching TRBD2 (5 bases). The CDR3 has 17 amino acids. The germline CDR1 and CDR2 sequences are KGHDR and SFDVKD. V lost 0 bases, J lost 0 bases, and 11 bases lay in between. CDR3 in amino acids: CATSDLGDAGSYNEQFF. DNA for the CDR3: TGTGCCACCAGTGATTTGGGCGACGCGGGCTCCTACAATGAGCAGTTCTTC.